This T cell receptor (beta chain) was found in a study of T cell responses to AZD1222 COVID-19 vaccine. Notes on the study in general: Researchers took repertoire samples only after the peak T cell response had come. Baseline seropositivity occurred in only 5 or 6 AZD1222 recipients.

About this clone itself: Its target is unknown.

The data were produced by immunoSEQ multiplex PCR, yet TCRdb's version contains in-frame clones alone and is incomplete. The sample lists tens of thousands of clones; 65% to 80% were seen once. There are 16 residues in the CDR3. V lost 4 bases, J lost 1 base, and 7 bases stayed unmatched. Germline loops: CDR1 SNHLY, CDR2 FYNNEI. The sample in question was peripheral blood, obtained on day 0 of AZD1222 vaccination. V is TRBV2 and J is TRBJ1-5, with TRBD1 matching 7 bases. The receptor's source is an adult in good health. CDR3 in amino acids: CASSVYRGWSNQPQHF. The DNA of the CDR3 is TGTGCCAGCAGTGTTTACAGGGGCTGGAGCAATCAGCCCCAGCATTTT.